Listed below are T cell receptor beta chains from one sample, sequenced in a study of shared clonotypes between healthy human individuals. Profiled with immunoSEQ multiplex PCR; TCRdb holds only in-frame clones, not every one. The sample includes roughly 2 million clones, approximately 94% seen only once; the top ten take about 1.1%. Sequencing was carried out using naive CD8+ T cells sorted from blood. All receptors come from a man between 18 and 29 years old in good health. Both conserved end residues are part of each CDR3. D genes are given only for firm matches. Clone size is shown for a subset of rows, as once, few, many or a class of expanded clone.

-	TRBV9	TRBJ2-1	TRBD2	TGTGCCAGCAGCGTACTAGCGGGAGACATTAATGAGCAGTTCTTC	CASSVLAGDINEQFF
-	TRBV6-5	TRBJ1-6	-	TGTGCCAGCAGTCCTTTCGGGACGGATAATTCACCCCTCCACTTT	CASSPFGTDNSPLHF
-	TRBV6-1	TRBJ2-3	-	TGTGCCAGCAGTGAACGGCGCGGGGGCACAGATACGCAGTATTTT	CASSERRGGTDTQYF
-	TRBV27	TRBJ2-7	TRBD1	TGTGCCAGCAGTCCTATAGGGACAGCTAAGGACTACGAGCAGTACTTC	CASSPIGTAKDYEQYF
-	TRBV5-1	TRBJ1-1	-	TGCGCCAGCAGCGTGGTAACAGGGAACACTGAAGCTTTCTTT	CASSVVTGNTEAFF
-	TRBV5-1	TRBJ2-1	-	TGCGCCAGCAGCTTGGTCCACAGGGAATACAATGAGCAGTTCTTC	CASSLVHREYNEQFF
-	TRBV27	TRBJ2-7	TRBD1	TGTGCCAGCAGCATCGGGACAGGGTTGCCCGAGCAGTACTTC	CASSIGTGLPEQYF
-	TRBV9	TRBJ1-1	-	TGTGCCAGCAGCGAGATAACAGGGAACACTGAAGCTTTCTTT	CASSEITGNTEAFF
-	TRBV5-6	TRBJ2-1	-	TGTGCCAGCAGCTTCTGGGCGGACCCCAACGGAGAGCAGTTCTTC	CASSFWADPNGEQFF
-	TRBV7-8	TRBJ2-3	-	TGTGCCAGCAGCAAGAATACGCAGTATTTT	CASSKNTQYF
-	TRBV13	TRBJ2-7	-	TGTGCCAGCAGCTATCCCGGGGTGTTCTACGAGCAGTACTTC	CASSYPGVFYEQYF
once	TRBV2	TRBJ2-7	-	TGTGCCAGCAGTGGGACTTCCTACGAGCAGTACTTC	CASSGTSYEQYF
-	TRBV5-3	TRBJ2-7	-	TGTGCCAGAAGCTCCGAACCTAGCGAGCAGTACTTC	CARSSEPSEQYF
-	TRBV11-1	TRBJ2-4	TRBD1	TGTGCCAGCAGCCCCGGACAGGGGGCGTTTGACATTCAGTACTTC	CASSPGQGAFDIQYF
-	TRBV4-1	TRBJ1-2	-	TGCGCCAGCAGCCAAACGAGTCAGACAGACTATGGCTACACCTTC	CASSQTSQTDYGYTF
-	TRBV30	TRBJ2-2	TRBD2	TGTGCCTGGAGTGTTCTAGCGGGAGGGCCTGGCACCGGGGAGCTGTTTTTT	CAWSVLAGGPGTGELFF
-	TRBV28	TRBJ2-7	-	TGTGCCAGCAGTTTATACCCCCTAGGGATGTATGATTGGCAGTACTTC	CASSLYPLGMYDWQYF
-	TRBV14	TRBJ2-5	-	TGTGCCAGCAGCCAATTGCGGGGCCTGCAAGAGACCCAGTACTTC	CASSQLRGLQETQYF
-	TRBV4-1	TRBJ1-1	-	TGCGCCAGCAGCCAAAAGGCAGGGACCACTGAAGCTTTCTTT	CASSQKAGTTEAFF
-	TRBV6-6	TRBJ1-5	-	TGTGCCAGCAGTCAGGGACATAATCAGCCCCAGCATTTT	CASSQGHNQPQHF
-	TRBV29-1	TRBJ2-1	-	TGCAGCGTTGACAGGGGGGGGCAGTTCTTC	CSVDRGGQFF
-	TRBV2	TRBJ2-7	-	TGTGCCAGCAGTGAAGGACAGGTGAGCTCCTACGAGCAGTACTTC	CASSEGQVSSYEQYF
-	TRBV19	TRBJ1-1	TRBD1	TGTGCCAGTAGTAAGGGGGCAACTGAAGCTTTCTTT	CASSKGATEAFF
-	TRBV4-2	TRBJ2-1	-	TGTGCCAGCAGCCTCGCCCCCTCGGGAACCCAATACAATGAGCAGTTCTTC	CASSLAPSGTQYNEQFF
-	TRBV25-1	TRBJ1-1	-	TGTGCCAGCAGTGAATATGGAACTGAAGCTTTCTTT	CASSEYGTEAFF
-	TRBV7-9	TRBJ2-1	-	TGTGCCAGCAGCGCCAGGGGGGCGGGAGTGGAGAATGAGCAGTTCTTC	CASSARGAGVENEQFF
-	TRBV27	TRBJ2-7	-	TGTGCCAGCAGTTACGGACAGTCCTACGAGCAGTACTTC	CASSYGQSYEQYF
-	TRBV9	TRBJ2-5	-	TGTGCCAGCAGCGTAGATGGCTGGGGTGTTGGTCCCACTCAAGAGACCCAGTACTTC	CASSVDGWGVGPTQETQYF
-	TRBV4-1	TRBJ2-1	-	TGCGCCAGCGACCAAGTCCCAGGCTCCTACAATGAGCAGTTCTTC	CASDQVPGSYNEQFF
-	TRBV19	TRBJ2-7	TRBD2	TGTGCCAGTAGTCTCGGGGGGGCCGCCGAGCAGTACTTC	CASSLGGAAEQYF
-	TRBV9	TRBJ2-3	-	TGTGCCAGCAGCGTAGAAGACAGTAGCACAGATACGCAGTATTTT	CASSVEDSSTDTQYF
-	TRBV4-1	TRBJ2-5	-	TGCGCCAGCAGCCAGGGCCTTACGGCTCAAGAGACCCAGTACTTC	CASSQGLTAQETQYF
-	TRBV11-2	TRBJ2-5	-	TGTGCCAGCAGCTCATATAGCGAGTACGGGGAAGAGACCCAGTACTTC	CASSSYSEYGEETQYF
-	TRBV5-1	TRBJ2-1	-	TGCGCCAGCAGCTCTTCATGGAATCGAGCAAGGGTAAGTAATGAGCAGTTCTTC	CASSSSWNRARVSNEQFF
-	TRBV29-1	TRBJ2-1	-	TGCAGCGTTGAAGCTCAGCGAAATGAGCAGTTCTTC	CSVEAQRNEQFF
few	TRBV5-1	TRBJ1-2	-	TGCGCCAGCAGCTTAGGGGCCCCCTATGGCTACACCTTC	CASSLGAPYGYTF
-	TRBV4-1	TRBJ1-1	-	TGCGCCAGCAGCCCCCTGGGCGGTTTGAACACTGAAGCTTTCTTT	CASSPLGGLNTEAFF
-	TRBV18	TRBJ1-6	-	TGTGCCAGCTCAGAACGGGAGAGCTCCTATAATTCACCCCTCCACTTT	CASSERESSYNSPLHF
-	TRBV7-2	TRBJ1-2	TRBD1	TGTGCCAGCAGCTTAGTAGAACAGGGGAACTATGGCTACACCTTC	CASSLVEQGNYGYTF
-	TRBV5-4	TRBJ1-1	-	TGTGCCAGCAGCAGTTTGACGGGTACCCCTGAAGCTTTCTTT	CASSSLTGTPEAFF
-	TRBV7-8	TRBJ1-5	-	TGTGCCAGCAGTTCCCAGGGTAACCAGCCCCAGCATTTT	CASSSQGNQPQHF
-	TRBV5-4	TRBJ2-1	-	TGTGCCAGCAGCTCCGCTGGGGGGTCCTACAATGAGCAGTTCTTC	CASSSAGGSYNEQFF
-	TRBV5-6	TRBJ1-1	-	TGTGCCAGCAGCCCGGGAGAGTGGAACACTGAAGCTTTCTTT	CASSPGEWNTEAFF
once	TRBV5-6	TRBJ2-3	-	TGTGCCAGCAGCTTGCTCAGAACGTCCACAGATACGCAGTATTTT	CASSLLRTSTDTQYF
-	TRBV29-1	TRBJ1-2	-	TGCAGCGTTGGTATGGCAGGGTGGGGCTACACCTTC	CSVGMAGWGYTF
-	TRBV27	TRBJ2-3	-	TGTGCCAGCTCAAGGCTTGGGATCACAGATACGCAGTATTTT	CASSRLGITDTQYF
-	TRBV30	TRBJ2-1	TRBD2	TGTGCCTGGAGCGGACTAGCGGGCGAGCAGTTCTTC	CAWSGLAGEQFF
-	TRBV4-2	TRBJ1-6	-	TGTGCCAGCAGCCAAGACCCCAGGGGCACCTATAATTCACCCCTCCACTTT	CASSQDPRGTYNSPLHF
-	TRBV6-5	TRBJ1-2	TRBD1	TGTGCCAGCAGTTCACCTAGACAGGGGCCCAACTATGGCTACACCTTC	CASSSPRQGPNYGYTF
-	TRBV5-6	TRBJ2-6	-	TGTGCCAGCAGCTTAAACAACGTCCTGACTTTC	CASSLNNVLTF
-	TRBV27	TRBJ2-3	TRBD2	TGTGCCAGCAGTTTATATGGTAGCGGGAGCCCCACAGATACGCAGTATTTT	CASSLYGSGSPTDTQYF
-	TRBV4-3	TRBJ2-7	TRBD2	TGCGCCAGCAGCCGAGGAGCGGGAGCGTCCTACGAGCAGTACTTC	CASSRGAGASYEQYF
-	TRBV29-1	TRBJ1-2	TRBD1	TGCAGCGTTGAGGTGTGGACAGGGGCTTCTAGCTACACCTTC	CSVEVWTGASSYTF
few	TRBV2	TRBJ1-1	-	TGTGCCAGCCGGACAGAGAACACTGAAGCTTTCTTT	CASRTENTEAFF
-	TRBV6-5	TRBJ2-7	TRBD2	TGTGCCAGCAGTTACTGGGCGACTAGCGAGCCCTACGAGCAGTACTTC	CASSYWATSEPYEQYF
-	TRBV4-1	TRBJ1-1	TRBD1	TGCGCCAGCAGCCACGGACAGGGGGCTGTGTTCGCTGAAGCTTTCTTT	CASSHGQGAVFAEAFF